This T cell receptor (beta chain) was sequenced for a study of CXCR3-negative and CXCR3-positive naive CD8 T cells. Concerning this clonotype: What it binds is not known.

Study findings and constraints: TRB CDR3s were more hydrophobic in CXCR3-positive than in CXCR3-negative naive cells. With surface CD5 comparable between naive subsets, TCR strength was estimated using properties derived from the TRB CDR3. Whereas both naive subsets had comparably high diversity, memory CD8+ cells had much lower diversity.

This CDR3 contains 16 residues. Germline V CDR1 and CDR2: SGHVS, FNYEAQ. Researchers prepared the TRB cDNA libraries using 5' RACE with UMI labels. TCRdb re-called the 5' RACE reads; every CDR3 protein appears as one record, without DNA. In total, the table holds 130,000 or so distinct CDR3 sequences. The sample was naive CXCR3- CD8+ T cells from blood. Subset described: CD45RO-CCR7+CD27+CD95- naive CD8+ T cells lacking CXCR3 (TNR3-). The chain has TRBV7-6 and TRBJ2-1; TCRdb reports TRBD2, a call that lacks DNA to check it against. This clonotype originated in a human donor in good health. Some clones in this sample may be carry-over from other donors' samples. The CDR3 here is CASSYLAGVPYNEQFF.